The 27 T cell receptor beta chains below all came from one sample that was sequenced in a study of vaccination and CD4 T cells after COVID-19. These receptors' targets are unknown. Cultured CD4+ T-cell DNA underwent Oncomine TCR Beta short-read sequencing. Each CDR3 protein is one row after TCRdb ran MiXCR on the PCR reads. The sample holds some 18,000 distinct CDR3 sequences, 70% seen once. Noted treatment: roughly 11-day PBMC culture with coronavirus spike peptide pools or control peptides (ViraFEST assay). Sequenced: CD4+ T cells from blood, cultured in vitro. The receptors were sampled from a human donor who had recovered from COVID-19.

J is TRBJ2-1 and V is TRBV5-3; the match to TRBD2 covers 7 bases. TRBV5-3 is given ORF status, its function remaining uncertain. The junction had 7 bases not matched to a gene; V was cut back by 4 bases and J by 0 bases. The CDR3 runs 16 residues. The CDR3 here is CARSVKAGSSYNEQFF. CDR3 DNA sequence: TGTGCCAGAAGCGTTAAAGCGGGAAGCTCCTACAATGAGCAGTTCTTC.

This clonotype occurred a few times. V usage is TRBV11-2 and J usage is TRBJ1-6; D is perhaps TRBD1 (6 bases). Trimming removed 6 bases at V and 0 bases at J, with 18 bases between. Germline CDR1 is SGHAT and CDR2 is FQNNGV. The CDR3 extends over 18 amino acids. The CDR3 bases are TGTGCCAGCAGGACCGGGACATCGACGAGCTCCTATAATTCACCCCTCCACTTT. Amino acids: CASRTGTSTSSYNSPLHF. Based on the CDR3 plus reference TRBV11-2 and TRBJ1-6, the full variable domain is EAGVAQSPRYKIIEKRQSVAFWCNPISGHATLYWYQQILGQGPKLLIQFQNNGVVDDSQLPKDRFSAERLKGVDSTLKIQPAKLEDSAVYLCASRTGTSTSSYNSPLHFGNGTRLTVT.

DNA for the CDR3: TGTGCCAGTAGAGCAGGGGTCATTGGAAACACCATATATTTT. It specifies CASRAGVIGNTIYF. This chain joins TRBV28 and TRBJ1-3; D perhaps matches TRBD1 (6 bases). Looked up from germline, CDR1 is MDHEN and CDR2 is SYDVKM. There are 14 residues in the CDR3. The V end lost 9 bases, the J end lost 3 bases, and 15 bases lay between the germline ends.

This clonotype was counted a single time. The CDR3 spells CASSLVGGRGLVEQYF. The DNA of the CDR3 is TGTGCCAGCAGCTTAGTCGGCGGGAGGGGTTTGGTCGAGCAGTACTTC. V and J are TRBV7-9 and TRBJ2-7; 9 bases match TRBD2. Trimming took 1 base from V and 6 from J; bases not matched to a gene: 10. Looked up from germline, CDR1 is SEHNR and CDR2 is FQNEAQ (reference sequence). This CDR3 is built from 16 residues.

This chain links TRBV7-9 with TRBJ1-3; TRBD1 aligns across 9 bases. This CDR3 region has 14 residues. The germline V gene encodes CDR1 SEHNR and CDR2 FQNEAQ (reference sequence). With V trimmed by 7 bases and J by 3 bases, 4 bases remained unmatched. This CDR3 reads CASKETGGGNTIYF. CDR3 DNA: TGTGCCAGCAAGGAGACAGGGGGTGGAAACACCATATATTTT.

The rearrangement links TRBV2 to TRBJ2-5; D is tentatively TRBD1 or TRBD2 (6 bases each). The germline V gene has CDR1 SNHLY and CDR2 FYNNEI. The CDR3 consists of 14 residues. The V gene lost 6 bases and the J gene lost 5 bases, with 16 bases spanning the gap. CDR3 loop: CASRRGHGVETQYF. The CDR3 DNA sequence: TGTGCCAGCAGACGGGGGCACGGCGTGGAGACCCAGTACTTC.

V gene TRBV12-3 or TRBV12-4 combines with J gene TRBJ2-7; TRBD1 matches at 9 bases. V shed 5 bases and J 1 base; nucleotides not matched to a gene: 6. The CDR3 is made up of 15 amino acids. CDR3 nucleotides: TGTGCCAGCAGTAAAATGACAGGGGGTTCCTACGAGCAGTACTTC. The encoded protein is CASSKMTGGSYEQYF.

This clonotype was detected only once. This chain joins TRBV12-3 or TRBV12-4 and TRBJ2-3; D remains ambiguous. CDR3 length: 14 residues. V lost 3 bases and J lost 0, with 7 bases in between. CDR3 amino acids: CASSLAESTDTQYF. For the CDR3, the DNA is TGTGCCAGCAGTTTGGCAGAGAGCACAGATACGCAGTATTTT.

The chain has TRBV19 and TRBJ2-7; TRBD2 aligns across 13 bases. CDR3 length: 14 amino acids. The trim removed 7 bases at V and 6 bases at J, leaving 6 bases unmatched. Germline values: CDR1 LNHDA, CDR2 SQIVND (reference sequence). This chain's CDR3 is CASKATSGRGEQYF. Here the CDR3 DNA reads TGTGCCAGTAAGGCTACTAGCGGGAGGGGCGAGCAGTACTTC.

This chain links TRBV27 with TRBJ1-4; a possible D gene is TRBD1 (5 bases). V was shortened by 2 bases and J by 10 bases, with 11 bases between the two germline ends. Germline V lookup: CDR1 MNHEY, CDR2 SMNVEV (reference sequence). The CDR3 contains 13 residues. The CDR3, as DNA: TGTGCCAGCAGTTTAGTGGGGGAAGGAAAACTGTTTTTT. The encoded protein is CASSLVGEGKLFF.

Only a few counts were recorded for this clonotype. The chain combines TRBV20-1 with TRBJ1-5; D uncertain. The CDR3 loop spans 13 amino acids. The germline V and J ends were trimmed by 6 bases and 0 bases, with 9 bases remaining between them. CDR1 and CDR2 (germline): DFQATT, SNEGSKA (reference sequence). CDR3: CSAESYSNQPQHF. The CDR3 DNA follows: TGCAGTGCGGAATCTTATAGCAATCAGCCCCAGCATTTT.

A few counts support this clonotype. This chain joins TRBV6-2 or TRBV6-3 and TRBJ1-5; TRBD1 matches 8 bases. Germline CDR1 is MNHEY and CDR2 is SVGEGT. After removal of 2 bases from V and 7 bases from J, the junction contained 10 bases not matched to a gene. CDR3 length: 16 residues. In DNA, the CDR3 is TGTGCCAGCAGTTACAATCGGCAGGGGGCGGGGCAGCCCCAGCATTTT. Encoded protein: CASSYNRQGAGQPQHF.

This clonotype was counted only a few times. The chain employs TRBV27 and TRBJ1-5, with a tentative D call TRBD1 (5 bases). Trimming left V 3 bases short and J 2 bases short, with 14 bases between. CDR1 is MNHEY, CDR2 SMNVEV, per germline (reference sequence). The CDR3 is made up of 16 amino acids. The CDR3 bases are TGTGCCAGCAGTTTTAGGTCCGACAGAGGCAATCAGCCCCAGCATTTT. Translating gives CASSFRSDRGNQPQHF.

CDR3: CSVAQGGSEKLFF. In DNA form, the CDR3 reads TGCAGCGTGGCACAGGGGGGGAGCGAAAAACTGTTTTTT. This rearrangement joins TRBV20-1 to TRBJ1-4; TRBD1 matches 8 bases. CDR1 is DFQATT and CDR2 is SNEGSKA in the germline V gene (reference sequence). CDR3 length: 13 amino acids.

This rearrangement joins TRBV20-1 to TRBJ1-3; D is possibly TRBD1 (5 bases). CDR3 length: 14 amino acids. V lost 3 bases and J 1 base, leaving 10 bases between the germline ends. The germline V gene has CDR1 DFQATT and CDR2 SNEGSKA (reference sequence). The CDR3 is CSASFGGSGNTIYF. The CDR3 region has the DNA TGCAGTGCTAGTTTTGGGGGGTCTGGAAACACCATATATTTT.

The rearrangement joins TRBV10-3 to TRBJ1-2; weak D call: TRBD1 (6 bases). This CDR3 has 13 residues. The germline V and J ends were trimmed by 11 bases and 7 bases, with 20 bases remaining between them. Germline CDR1 is ENHRY and CDR2 is SYGVKD. The CDR3 nucleotides are TGTGCCTCGAGGTCGGGGGGCGTCGGTGGCTACACCTTC. This gives the protein CASRSGGVGGYTF.

The chain carries TRBV7-2 and TRBJ2-5; D is ambiguous. V lost 5 bases and J lost 9, with 16 bases in between. The V gene's germline CDR1 is SGHTA and CDR2 FQGNSA. This CDR3 has 13 amino acids. In DNA form, the CDR3 reads TGTGCCAGCAGCCCGTCAGCTATGAGACCCCAGTACTTC. It is translated as CASSPSAMRPQYF.

This sequence joins TRBV30 and TRBJ2-7, with D tentatively TRBD1 or TRBD2 (5 bases each). Germline V gives CDR1 GTSNPN, CDR2 SVGIG (reference sequence). The CDR3 covers 15 residues. The V gene lost 5 bases and the J gene lost 5 bases, with 22 bases spanning the gap. The CDR3 reads CAWSQRWRGGNEQYF. The CDR3 nucleotides are TGTGCCTGGTCCCAAAGGTGGCGTGGGGGAAACGAGCAGTACTTC.

The chain links TRBV6-5 to TRBJ1-5, with D perhaps TRBD1 (5 bases). This CDR3 has 16 residues. Germline CDR1 and CDR2: MNHEY and SVGAGI. V dropped 2 bases and J dropped 1 base, with 12 bases sitting between them. CDR3 bases: TGTGCCAGCAGTTACGGGCAGGGTGGGAGCAATCAGCCCCAGCATTTT. Amino acid sequence: CASSYGQGGSNQPQHF.

In DNA, the CDR3 is TGCAGTGCTAGAGATAGGACTGAAGCTTTCTTT. It is translated as CSARDRTEAFF. The chain links TRBV20-1 to TRBJ1-1, with no clear D. Germline CDR1 is DFQATT and CDR2 is SNEGSKA (reference sequence). V was cut by 0 bases and J by 5 bases, with 4 bases left in between. The length of the CDR3 is 11 residues.

The chain employs TRBV6-1 and TRBJ1-2; no clear D. The V gene lost 10 bases and the J gene lost 8 bases, with 23 bases spanning the gap. CDR3 length equals 14 residues. Germline V gene data show CDR1 as MNHNS and CDR2 as SASEGT. The CDR3 DNA reads TGTGCCACCGACGGACCGGGCCAAAGGAGGGGCTACACCTTC. Protein sequence: CATDGPGQRRGYTF.

In its sample, this clonotype was seen a few times. The V call is TRBV20-1, the J call TRBJ1-5, with D perhaps matching TRBD1 (6 bases). CDR1 is DFQATT and CDR2 is SNEGSKA in the germline V gene (reference sequence). The CDR3 totals 13 residues. Trimming cost V 4 bases and J 4 bases, with 11 bases left between them. CDR3 DNA: TGCAGTGCTACAGGGGTTATGAATCAGCCCCAGCATTTT. Its translation is CSATGVMNQPQHF.

The chain recombines TRBV11-2 with TRBJ1-1; 8 bases agree with TRBD1. The CDR3 runs 15 residues. Per germline, CDR1 SGHAT and CDR2 FQNNGV. Unmatched junction bases numbered 9, after V lost 4 bases and J lost 5 bases. CDR3 loop: CASSSRPRGQTEAFF. For the CDR3, the DNA is TGTGCCAGCAGCTCGAGGCCCAGGGGGCAAACTGAAGCTTTCTTT.

V is TRBV27 and J is TRBJ1-2; D possibly corresponds to TRBD1 (5 bases). Between the trimmed V and J ends, which lost 7 bases and 8 bases, there was a span of 23 bases. Germline values: CDR1 MNHEY, CDR2 SMNVEV (reference sequence). This CDR3 is 15 amino acids long. This CDR3 reads CASTPREAGPNGYTF. CDR3 in DNA: TGTGCCAGCACCCCAAGGGAGGCAGGGCCAAACGGCTACACCTTC.

This sequence joins TRBV12-3 or TRBV12-4 and TRBJ1-2; tentatively, D is TRBD1 (6 bases). This CDR3 region has 14 residues. The V end was cut by 5 bases, the J end by 4 bases, with 14 bases between. CDR3 sequence: CASSPQGEGYGYTF. The CDR3 nucleotides read TGTGCCAGCAGTCCACAGGGAGAGGGCTATGGCTACACCTTC.

J is TRBJ1-5 and V is TRBV2; D may be TRBD1 (5 bases). Germline values: CDR1 SNHLY, CDR2 FYNNEI. The germline V and J ends were trimmed by 8 bases and 9 bases, with 17 bases remaining between them. CDR3 size: 13 residues. CDR3 nucleotide sequence: TGTGCCAGCGCGGGACGCCTGATACGGCCCCAGCATTTT. Its translation: CASAGRLIRPQHF.

The chain employs TRBV6-1 and TRBJ2-2; 8 positions match TRBD2. Unmatched junction bases numbered 8, after V lost 7 bases and J lost 4 bases. CDR3 length: 15 residues. CDR1 is MNHNS and CDR2 is SASEGT in the germline V gene. CDR3 amino acids: CASITGGTGTGELFF. Here the CDR3 DNA reads TGTGCCAGCATCACGGGGGGGACGGGCACCGGGGAGCTGTTTTTT.